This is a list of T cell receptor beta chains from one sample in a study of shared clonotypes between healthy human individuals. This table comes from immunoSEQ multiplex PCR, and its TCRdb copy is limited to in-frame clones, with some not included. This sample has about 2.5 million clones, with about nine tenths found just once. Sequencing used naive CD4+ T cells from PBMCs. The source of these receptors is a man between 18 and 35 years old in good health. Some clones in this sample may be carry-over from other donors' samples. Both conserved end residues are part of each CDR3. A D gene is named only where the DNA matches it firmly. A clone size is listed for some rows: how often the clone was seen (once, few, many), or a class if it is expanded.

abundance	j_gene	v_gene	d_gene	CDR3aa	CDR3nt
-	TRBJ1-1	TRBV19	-	CASKMVPTNTEAFF	TGTGCCAGTAAGATGGTGCCGACGAACACTGAAGCTTTCTTT
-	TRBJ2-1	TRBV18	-	CASSPPGSPGNEQFF	TGTGCCAGCTCACCACCCGGGAGTCCGGGAAATGAGCAGTTCTTC
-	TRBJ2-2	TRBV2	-	CASTASGNTGELFF	TGTGCCAGCACGGCGAGCGGGAACACCGGGGAGCTGTTTTTT
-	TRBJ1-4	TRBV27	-	CASGGSRGLQATNEKLFF	TGTGCCAGCGGAGGTTCAAGGGGCCTCCAAGCAACTAATGAAAAACTGTTTTTT
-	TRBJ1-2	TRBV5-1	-	CASSLGAVNYGYTF	TGCGCCAGCAGCTTGGGGGCAGTTAACTATGGCTACACCTTC
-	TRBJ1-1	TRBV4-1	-	CASSQVMADLNTEAFF	TGCGCCAGCAGCCAAGTAATGGCGGATTTGAACACTGAAGCTTTCTTT
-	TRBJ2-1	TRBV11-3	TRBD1	CASSFMTGANEQFF	TGTGCCAGCAGCTTCATGACAGGGGCCAATGAGCAGTTCTTC
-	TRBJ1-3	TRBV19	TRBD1	CASSIPGTGNSGNTIYF	TGTGCCAGTAGTATCCCGGGGACAGGCAACTCTGGAAACACCATATATTTT
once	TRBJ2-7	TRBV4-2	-	CASSQVNRESEQYF	TGTGCCAGCAGCCAAGTAAACAGGGAAAGCGAGCAGTACTTC
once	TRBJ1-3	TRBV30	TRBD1	CAWSGDRGNTIYF	TGTGCCTGGAGTGGAGACAGGGGGAACACCATATATTTT
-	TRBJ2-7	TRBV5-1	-	CASSYGHRVSSYEQYF	TGCGCCAGCAGTTACGGACACCGGGTAAGCTCCTACGAGCAGTACTTC
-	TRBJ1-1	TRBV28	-	CASSLEGIGESTEAFF	TGTGCCAGCAGTTTAGAGGGGATTGGCGAAAGCACTGAAGCTTTCTTT
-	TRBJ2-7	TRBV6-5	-	CASSYSPTDRTYEQYF	TGTGCCAGCAGTTACTCGCCCACGGACCGCACCTACGAGCAGTACTTC
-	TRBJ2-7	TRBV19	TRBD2	CASSIALADYEQYF	TGTGCCAGTAGTATCGCACTAGCGGACTACGAGCAGTACTTC
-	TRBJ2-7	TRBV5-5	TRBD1	CASSFAGTGSYEQYF	TGTGCCAGCAGCTTTGCAGGGACAGGGTCCTACGAGCAGTACTTC
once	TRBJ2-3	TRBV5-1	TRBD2	CASSYRTSAITDTQYF	TGCGCCAGCAGTTATAGGACTAGCGCGATCACAGATACGCAGTATTTT
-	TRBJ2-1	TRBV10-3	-	CAITPGQYNEQFF	TGTGCCATCACCCCGGGGCAATACAATGAGCAGTTCTTC
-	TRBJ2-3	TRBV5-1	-	CASSLGQGSRLDTQYF	TGCGCCAGCAGCTTGGGTCAGGGCTCTAGGCTGGATACGCAGTATTTT
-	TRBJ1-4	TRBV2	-	CASSEAGWREKLFF	TGTGCCAGCAGTGAAGCAGGGTGGAGGGAAAAACTGTTTTTT
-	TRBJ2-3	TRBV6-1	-	CASPDYHTQYF	TGTGCCAGCCCGGACTACCATACGCAGTATTTT
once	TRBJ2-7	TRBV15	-	CATSRDFAGNSYEQYF	TGTGCCACCAGCAGAGATTTCGCGGGGAATTCCTACGAGCAGTACTTC
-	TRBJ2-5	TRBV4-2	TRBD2	CASSQGLAGWGKETQYF	TGTGCCAGCAGCCAAGGCCTAGCGGGTTGGGGCAAAGAGACCCAGTACTTC
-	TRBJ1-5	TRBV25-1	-	CASRGANPHQPQHF	TGTGCCAGCAGGGGCGCCAACCCCCATCAGCCCCAGCATTTT
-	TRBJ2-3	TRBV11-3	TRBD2	CASSLNSGRATDTQYF	TGTGCCAGCAGCCTTAATAGCGGGAGAGCGACAGATACGCAGTATTTT
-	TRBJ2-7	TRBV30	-	CAWGPRMGGYEQYF	TGTGCCTGGGGGCCTAGGATGGGTGGATACGAGCAGTACTTC
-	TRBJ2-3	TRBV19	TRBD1	CASDRGDTQYF	TGTGCCAGCGACAGGGGAGATACGCAGTATTTT
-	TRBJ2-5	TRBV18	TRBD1	CASSRLEGARKTQYF	TGTGCCAGCTCACGTTTAGAGGGGGCGCGGAAGACCCAGTACTTC
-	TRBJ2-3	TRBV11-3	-	CASSPRSKDTQYF	TGTGCCAGCAGCCCGCGGAGTAAGGATACGCAGTATTTT
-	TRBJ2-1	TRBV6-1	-	CASSGRRRNEQFF	TGTGCCAGCAGTGGTCGGCGTCGTAATGAGCAGTTCTTC
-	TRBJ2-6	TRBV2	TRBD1	CASSGSPNRGSGANVLTF	TGTGCCAGCAGTGGCAGCCCGAACAGGGGCTCTGGGGCCAACGTCCTGACTTTC
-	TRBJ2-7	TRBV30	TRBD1	CAWSVIRQGPYEQYF	TGTGCCTGGAGTGTAATACGACAGGGGCCCTACGAGCAGTACTTC
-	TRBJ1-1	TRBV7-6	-	CASSLEPGLNTEAFF	TGTGCCAGCAGCTTAGAACCGGGGTTGAACACTGAAGCTTTCTTT
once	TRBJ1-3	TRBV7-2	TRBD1	CASSRDRAGNTIYF	TGTGCCAGCAGCCGAGACAGGGCTGGAAACACCATATATTTT
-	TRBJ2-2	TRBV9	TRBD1	CASSGTGTGNTGELFF	TGTGCCAGCAGCGGTACCGGGACAGGCAACACCGGGGAGCTGTTTTTT
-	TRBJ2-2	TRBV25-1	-	CASIPGYTGELFF	TGTGCCAGCATTCCGGGATACACCGGGGAGCTGTTTTTT
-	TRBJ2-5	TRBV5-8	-	CASSLFGGGRETQYF	TGTGCCAGCAGCTTGTTTGGCGGAGGGAGGGAGACCCAGTACTTC
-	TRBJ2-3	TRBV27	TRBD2	CASSRLAGSTDTQYF	TGTGCCAGCAGTCGACTAGCGGGAAGCACAGATACGCAGTATTTT
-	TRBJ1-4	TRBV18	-	CASSANEKLFF	TGTGCCAGCTCAGCGAATGAAAAACTGTTTTTT
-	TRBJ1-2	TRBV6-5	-	CASSYLEGYTF	TGTGCCAGCAGTTACTTGGAGGGCTACACCTTC
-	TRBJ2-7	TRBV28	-	CASAELYEQYF	TGTGCCAGCGCCGAGCTCTACGAGCAGTACTTC
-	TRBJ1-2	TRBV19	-	CASSISVVVGYTF	TGTGCCAGTAGTATCTCGGTGGTGGTTGGCTACACCTTC
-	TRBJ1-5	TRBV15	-	CATSRGAVRSQPQHF	TGTGCCACCAGCAGAGGGGCGGTTAGAAGCCAGCCCCAGCATTTT
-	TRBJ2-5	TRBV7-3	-	CASSLLGTETQYF	TGTGCCAGCAGCCTACTAGGTACCGAGACCCAGTACTTC
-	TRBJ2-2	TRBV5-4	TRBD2	CASSLRLAGVSTGELFF	TGTGCCAGCAGCTTGCGGCTAGCGGGAGTAAGCACCGGGGAGCTGTTTTTT
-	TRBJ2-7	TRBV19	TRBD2	CASSTSGLPYEQYF	TGTGCCAGTAGTACTAGCGGATTGCCCTACGAGCAGTACTTC
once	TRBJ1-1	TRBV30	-	CAWTVQGGFRSTEAFF	TGTGCCTGGACAGTCCAAGGGGGTTTTAGAAGCACTGAAGCTTTCTTT
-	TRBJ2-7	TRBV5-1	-	CASRGAGSSYEQYF	TGCGCCAGCAGAGGTGCTGGTAGCTCCTACGAGCAGTACTTC
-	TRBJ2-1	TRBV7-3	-	CASSHGTNEQFF	TGTGCCAGCAGCCATGGAACGAATGAGCAGTTCTTC
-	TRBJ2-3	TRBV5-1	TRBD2	CASSSIAGVDTQYF	TGCGCCAGCAGCTCGATCGCGGGAGTTGATACGCAGTATTTT
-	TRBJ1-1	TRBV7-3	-	CASSLQGGYAFF	TGTGCCAGCAGCTTACAAGGGGGGTATGCTTTCTTT
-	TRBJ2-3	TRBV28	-	CASSNRLVAQYF	TGTGCCAGCAGTAACCGACTAGTGGCGCAGTATTTT
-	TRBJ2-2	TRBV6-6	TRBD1	CASRGQGSGELFF	TGTGCCAGCAGGGGACAGGGGTCCGGGGAGCTGTTTTTT
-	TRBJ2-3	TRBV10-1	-	CASSASSSDTQYF	TGCGCCAGCAGTGCCTCTAGCTCCGATACGCAGTATTTT
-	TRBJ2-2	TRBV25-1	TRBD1	CASSDRGGTGELFF	TGTGCCAGCAGCGACAGGGGGGGCACCGGGGAGCTGTTTTTT
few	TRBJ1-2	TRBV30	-	CAWSVSRGTLHGYTF	TGTGCCTGGAGTGTATCGCGGGGAACCCTTCATGGCTACACCTTC
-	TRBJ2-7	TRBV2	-	CASTQGGPGYEQYF	TGTGCCAGCACTCAAGGAGGGCCTGGCTACGAGCAGTACTTC
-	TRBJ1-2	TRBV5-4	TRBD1	CASSGDSLHTF	TGTGCCAGCAGCGGGGACAGTCTTCACACCTTC
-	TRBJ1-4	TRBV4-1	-	CASSPTWGSLNEKLFF	TGCGCCAGCAGCCCGACGTGGGGGTCCCTTAATGAAAAACTGTTTTTT
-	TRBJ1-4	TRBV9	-	CASSVVGNPGEKLFF	TGTGCCAGCAGCGTAGTGGGGAATCCGGGTGAAAAACTGTTTTTT
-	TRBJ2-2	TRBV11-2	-	CASSLGVIDTGELFF	TGTGCCAGCAGCTTGGGGGTCATAGACACCGGGGAGCTGTTTTTT